Listed below are T cell receptor beta chains from one sample, sequenced in a study of T cell repertoires in cytomegalovirus infection. From the reads, TCRdb called clonotypes with MiXCR, one entry per CDR3 protein. Altogether 650,000 to 900,000 distinct CDR3 sequences are present, about 30% being singletons, with the ten largest covering around 12%. Their antigens remain unidentified. The sample consisted of cultured CD8+ T cells from PBMCs, taken from culture after CMV antigen stimulation. Every receptor here comes from a human donor in good health (CMV status not recorded). Some clones in this sample may be carry-over from other donors' samples. Each CDR3 is given with its conserved first and last residue. Each record gives: V gene, clone size, CDR3 length, D gene, J gene, CDR3 protein, CDR3 DNA. A D gene is named only where the DNA matches it firmly. Clone size is stated in some rows and not others, as once, few, many or a class when expanded.

v_call: TRBV7-9
clone_size: -
cdr3_length: 14
d_call: -
j_call: TRBJ2-2
cdr3_aa: CASSSTGHTGELFF
cdr3_nt: TGTGCCAGCAGCTCCACCGGGCACACCGGGGAGCTGTTTTTT

v_call: TRBV6-6
clone_size: -
cdr3_length: 19
d_call: -
j_call: TRBJ1-5
cdr3_aa: CALGVGNWDGAYSNQPQHF
cdr3_nt: TGTGCCCTTGGGGTGGGAAATTGGGACGGCGCCTATAGCAATCAGCCCCAGCATTTT

v_call: TRBV7-9
clone_size: -
cdr3_length: 17
d_call: -
j_call: TRBJ2-3
cdr3_aa: CASSLPTRLQSTDTQYF
cdr3_nt: TGTGCCAGCAGCTTACCTACGAGATTACAGAGCACAGATACGCAGTATTTT

v_call: TRBV6-6
clone_size: -
cdr3_length: 15
d_call: -
j_call: TRBJ2-1
cdr3_aa: CASSVDSQGYNEQFF
cdr3_nt: TGTGCCAGCAGTGTGGACAGCCAGGGCTACAATGAGCAGTTCTTC

v_call: TRBV7-9
clone_size: -
cdr3_length: 13
d_call: TRBD1
j_call: TRBJ1-1
cdr3_aa: CASRFPGQGEAFF
cdr3_nt: TGTGCCAGCAGATTTCCGGGACAGGGCGAAGCTTTCTTT

v_call: TRBV12-3/TRBV12-4
clone_size: -
cdr3_length: 13
d_call: -
j_call: TRBJ2-5
cdr3_aa: CASRSYEGETQYF
cdr3_nt: TGTGCCAGCAGATCCTATGAGGGGGAGACCCAGTACTTC

v_call: TRBV29-1
clone_size: -
cdr3_length: 14
d_call: -
j_call: TRBJ1-2
cdr3_aa: CSVAGDGLNYGYTF
cdr3_nt: TGCAGCGTTGCGGGGGACGGGCTTAACTATGGCTACACCTTC

v_call: TRBV14
clone_size: -
cdr3_length: 13
d_call: -
j_call: TRBJ2-5
cdr3_aa: CASSHWRQETQYF
cdr3_nt: TGTGCCAGCAGCCACTGGAGGCAAGAGACCCAGTACTTC

v_call: TRBV15
clone_size: -
cdr3_length: 15
d_call: -
j_call: TRBJ2-2
cdr3_aa: CATSRDPGLTGELFF
cdr3_nt: TGTGCCACCAGCAGAGATCCGGGCCTCACCGGGGAGCTGTTTTTT

v_call: TRBV4-1
clone_size: few
cdr3_length: 12
d_call: -
j_call: TRBJ2-1
cdr3_aa: CASSQSPYEQFF
cdr3_nt: TGTGCCAGCAGCCAAAGTCCGTATGAGCAGTTCTTC

v_call: TRBV7-6
clone_size: -
cdr3_length: 16
d_call: TRBD2
j_call: TRBJ2-1
cdr3_aa: CASSREAESSYDEQFF
cdr3_nt: TGTGCTAGCAGCCGGGAGGCGGAGAGCTCCTACGATGAGCAGTTCTTC

v_call: TRBV7-8
clone_size: few
cdr3_length: 17
d_call: -
j_call: TRBJ2-6
cdr3_aa: CASSIKGSWSGANVLTF
cdr3_nt: TGTGCCAGCAGCATAAAGGGGAGTTGGTCTGGGGCCAACGTCCTGACTTTC

v_call: TRBV13
clone_size: -
cdr3_length: 15
d_call: TRBD1
j_call: TRBJ2-7
cdr3_aa: CASSTELGQSYEQYF
cdr3_nt: TGTGCCAGCAGCACTGAACTGGGACAGTCCTACGAGCAGTACTTC

v_call: TRBV7-8
clone_size: -
cdr3_length: 15
d_call: -
j_call: TRBJ2-7
cdr3_aa: CASSLMARGAYEQYF
cdr3_nt: TGTGCCAGCAGCTTAATGGCCCGAGGGGCCTACGAGCAGTACTTC

v_call: TRBV6-1
clone_size: -
cdr3_length: 20
d_call: TRBD2
j_call: TRBJ2-1
cdr3_aa: CASTPIGLAGGRLRRNEQFF
cdr3_nt: TGTGCCAGCACCCCTATAGGGCTAGCGGGGGGACGTCTACGACGCAATGAGCAGTTCTTC

v_call: TRBV15
clone_size: -
cdr3_length: 15
d_call: -
j_call: TRBJ2-6
cdr3_aa: CATSREGGGANVLTF
cdr3_nt: TGTGCCACCAGCAGGGAGGGTGGTGGGGCCAACGTCCTGACTTTC

v_call: TRBV20-1
clone_size: -
cdr3_length: 15
d_call: TRBD2
j_call: TRBJ2-1
cdr3_aa: CSARATAGGRGEQFF
cdr3_nt: TGCAGTGCTAGAGCTACGGCGGGGGGGCGCGGTGAGCAGTTCTTC

v_call: TRBV19
clone_size: many
cdr3_length: 15
d_call: TRBD2
j_call: TRBJ2-1
cdr3_aa: CASRQTSGAYNEQFF
cdr3_nt: TGTGCCAGTAGACAGACTAGCGGGGCTTACAATGAGCAGTTCTTC

v_call: TRBV7-2
clone_size: many
cdr3_length: 15
d_call: TRBD1
j_call: TRBJ1-5
cdr3_aa: CASSLLGTGDQPQHF
cdr3_nt: TGTGCCAGCAGCTTACTCGGGACAGGGGATCAGCCCCAGCATTTT

v_call: TRBV7-8
clone_size: many
cdr3_length: 15
d_call: -
j_call: TRBJ2-1
cdr3_aa: CASSFYGGPDNEQFF
cdr3_nt: TGTGCCAGCAGCTTTTACGGGGGGCCTGACAATGAGCAGTTCTTC

v_call: TRBV11-3
clone_size: few
cdr3_length: 13
d_call: -
j_call: TRBJ2-1
cdr3_aa: CASSLANWEEQFF
cdr3_nt: TGTGCCAGCAGCTTAGCCAATTGGGAAGAGCAGTTCTTC

v_call: TRBV11-3
clone_size: few
cdr3_length: 17
d_call: TRBD1
j_call: TRBJ2-3
cdr3_aa: CASSSPKGTGDLDTQYF
cdr3_nt: TGTGCCAGCAGCTCCCCCAAAGGGACAGGGGATCTGGATACGCAGTATTTT

v_call: TRBV7-9
clone_size: many
cdr3_length: 12
d_call: -
j_call: TRBJ2-7
cdr3_aa: CASSITGDEQYF
cdr3_nt: TGTGCCAGCAGCATTACCGGGGATGAGCAGTACTTC

v_call: TRBV6-1
clone_size: -
cdr3_length: 16
d_call: -
j_call: TRBJ2-7
cdr3_aa: CASSAVGYRSSYEQYF
cdr3_nt: TGTGCCAGCAGTGCGGTCGGCTACAGGTCCTCCTACGAGCAGTACTTC

v_call: TRBV7-6
clone_size: -
cdr3_length: 16
d_call: -
j_call: TRBJ2-3
cdr3_aa: CASSSTGAHHTDTQYF
cdr3_nt: TGTGCCAGCAGCTCCACCGGGGCCCACCACACAGATACGCAGTATTTT

v_call: TRBV4-1
clone_size: few
cdr3_length: 17
d_call: -
j_call: TRBJ2-3
cdr3_aa: CASSPPFWRGVADTQYF
cdr3_nt: TGCGCCAGCAGCCCGCCGTTCTGGCGGGGCGTCGCAGATACGCAGTATTTT

v_call: TRBV19
clone_size: few
cdr3_length: 11
d_call: -
j_call: TRBJ2-3
cdr3_aa: CASSAHGTQYF
cdr3_nt: TGTGCCAGTAGTGCCCATGGTACGCAGTATTTT

v_call: TRBV7-9
clone_size: -
cdr3_length: 15
d_call: -
j_call: TRBJ1-5
cdr3_aa: CASSLAAQIGQPQHF
cdr3_nt: TGTGCCAGCAGCTTAGCCGCCCAGATTGGGCAGCCCCAGCATTTT

v_call: TRBV12-3/TRBV12-4
clone_size: -
cdr3_length: 14
d_call: -
j_call: TRBJ2-1
cdr3_aa: CASSLLSGPDEQFF
cdr3_nt: TGTGCCAGCAGTTTATTAAGCGGGCCGGATGAGCAGTTCTTC

v_call: TRBV7-9
clone_size: -
cdr3_length: 16
d_call: -
j_call: TRBJ2-3
cdr3_aa: CASSLAGLVAADTQYF
cdr3_nt: TGTGCCAGCAGCTTAGCGGGTCTGGTAGCCGCGGATACGCAGTATTTT

v_call: TRBV4-1
clone_size: -
cdr3_length: 13
d_call: -
j_call: TRBJ1-2
cdr3_aa: CASSWTGNDGYTF
cdr3_nt: TGCGCCAGCAGCTGGACCGGGAACGATGGCTACACCTTC

v_call: TRBV25-1
clone_size: few
cdr3_length: 12
d_call: -
j_call: TRBJ2-2
cdr3_aa: CASSRLTGELFF
cdr3_nt: TGTGCCAGCAGTCGACTCACCGGGGAGCTGTTTTTT

v_call: TRBV27
clone_size: few
cdr3_length: 17
d_call: TRBD2
j_call: TRBJ2-1
cdr3_aa: CASSSLTSGGIYNEQFF
cdr3_nt: TGTGCCAGCAGTTCACTGACTAGCGGGGGAATATACAATGAGCAGTTCTTC

v_call: TRBV7-9
clone_size: few
cdr3_length: 15
d_call: -
j_call: TRBJ2-3
cdr3_aa: CASSHRDISTDTQYF
cdr3_nt: TGTGCCAGCAGCCACCGGGACATTAGCACAGATACGCAGTATTTT

v_call: TRBV28
clone_size: few
cdr3_length: 15
d_call: -
j_call: TRBJ1-3
cdr3_aa: CASRPTGGAGNTIYF
cdr3_nt: TGTGCCAGCAGACCGACAGGAGGAGCTGGAAACACCATATATTTT

v_call: TRBV27
clone_size: few
cdr3_length: 11
d_call: -
j_call: TRBJ2-2
cdr3_aa: CASGWAGELFF
cdr3_nt: TGTGCCAGCGGGTGGGCCGGGGAGCTGTTTTTT

v_call: TRBV24-1
clone_size: -
cdr3_length: 13
d_call: -
j_call: TRBJ2-2
cdr3_aa: CATSEENTGELFF
cdr3_nt: TGTGCCACCAGTGAGGAGAACACCGGGGAGCTGTTTTTT

v_call: TRBV27
clone_size: -
cdr3_length: 15
d_call: -
j_call: TRBJ2-1
cdr3_aa: CASSPVGPYYNEQFF
cdr3_nt: TGTGCCAGCAGCCCGGTGGGTCCTTATTACAATGAGCAGTTCTTC

v_call: TRBV5-6
clone_size: -
cdr3_length: 15
d_call: TRBD1
j_call: TRBJ1-3
cdr3_aa: CASSSGTGIGNTIYF
cdr3_nt: TGTGCCAGCAGTTCCGGGACAGGGATTGGAAACACCATATATTTT

v_call: TRBV7-9
clone_size: once
cdr3_length: 15
d_call: -
j_call: TRBJ1-3
cdr3_aa: CASSLTQVSGNTVYF
cdr3_nt: TGTGCCAGCAGCTTAACACAGGTCTCTGGAAACACCGTATATTTT

v_call: TRBV7-6
clone_size: -
cdr3_length: 14
d_call: -
j_call: TRBJ2-3
cdr3_aa: CANSLDGGTDTQYF
cdr3_nt: TGTGCCAACAGCTTAGATGGGGGCACAGATACGCAGTATTTT

v_call: TRBV29-1
clone_size: -
cdr3_length: 12
d_call: -
j_call: TRBJ1-1
cdr3_aa: CSVPRPGSGTFF
cdr3_nt: TGCAGCGTCCCTAGACCTGGTAGTGGAACTTTCTTT

v_call: TRBV12-3/TRBV12-4
clone_size: -
cdr3_length: 16
d_call: -
j_call: TRBJ1-4
cdr3_aa: CASSFVTGAHNEKLFF
cdr3_nt: TGTGCCAGCAGTTTTGTAACCGGGGCCCATAATGAAAAACTGTTTTTT

v_call: TRBV20-1
clone_size: -
cdr3_length: 16
d_call: -
j_call: TRBJ1-1
cdr3_aa: CSALHSRVGWNTEAFF
cdr3_nt: TGCAGTGCTCTACATTCCAGGGTAGGGTGGAACACTGAAGCTTTCTTT

v_call: TRBV2
clone_size: -
cdr3_length: 15
d_call: -
j_call: TRBJ2-5
cdr3_aa: CASRVGWGDQETQYF
cdr3_nt: TGTGCCAGCAGGGTTGGATGGGGGGACCAAGAGACCCAGTACTTC